Below are 21 T cell receptor beta chains sequenced from a single sample in a study of cytomegalovirus exposure and HLA in healthy donors. The PCR was carried out with 60 Vbeta primers and 13 Jbeta primers. The protocol was immunoSEQ multiplex PCR, while the TCRdb copy is restricted to in-frame clones and leaves out a portion. The table has roughly 86,000 clones, under 80% seen once; the top ten hold approximately 7%. The material sequenced was PBMCs. The origin of the receptors is a man aged 50 to 59 in good health and CMV-seropositive.

The gene calls are TRBV30 and TRBJ1-1, with 7 bases that match TRBD1. The CDR3 totals 13 residues. V shed 3 bases, J shed 3 bases, and the junction held 4 bases outside the gene matches. The germline V gene encodes CDR1 GTSNPN and CDR2 SVGIG (reference sequence). CDR3 loop: CAWSRGVDTEAFF. CDR3 nucleotides: TGTGCCTGGAGCAGGGGGGTTGACACTGAAGCTTTCTTT.

This chain uses TRBV6-1 with TRBJ1-2; 9 bases map to TRBD1. CDR1 is MNHNS, CDR2 SASEGT, per germline. Trimming took 6 bases from V and 4 from J; bases not matched to a gene: 6. CDR3 size: 14 residues. CDR3 DNA sequence: TGTGCCAGCAGAGGGACAGGGAGCGTCTATGGCTACACCTTC. It is translated as CASRGTGSVYGYTF.

With regard to this clone: At one boundary the junction diverges from the germline segment, which might be a read error. The chain joins TRBV5-6 to TRBJ1-5; D remains unclear. This CDR3 region has 17 residues. Germline V gene sequence: CDR1 SGHDT, CDR2 YYEEEE. CDR3 residues: CASSTGSYEYSNQPQNF. DNA for the CDR3: TGTGCCAGCAGCACCGGGAGTTACGAATATAGCAATCAGCCCCAGAATTTT.

The rearrangement joins TRBV5-1 to TRBJ2-7, with TRBD2 identical over 12 bases. This CDR3 is 13 amino acids long. V gave up 4 bases and J gave up 6 bases; unmatched junction bases: 2. CDR1 SGHRS and CDR2 YFSETQ come from the germline V gene. The chain's CDR3 is CASSTGLAGEQYF. The DNA of the CDR3 is TGCGCCAGCAGCACGGGACTAGCGGGCGAGCAGTACTTC. Full variable domain (remainder filled in from reference TRBV5-1 and TRBJ2-7): KAGVTQTPRYLIKTRGQQVTLSCSPISGHRSVSWYQQTPGQGLQFLFEYFSETQRNKGNFPGRFSGRQFSNSRSEMNVSTLELGDSALYLCASSTGLAGEQYFGPGTRLTVT.

This clone has just a few counts. The chain links TRBV7-9 to TRBJ2-2, with D perhaps TRBD1 (6 bases). CDR1 is SEHNR and CDR2 is FQNEAQ in the germline V gene (reference sequence). The CDR3 is made up of 13 amino acids. Trimming cost V 6 bases and J 8 bases, with 13 bases left between them. The CDR3 coding sequence is TGTGCCAGCAGTCCTAGGGGGACAGGGGAGCTGTTTTTT. This gives the protein CASSPRGTGELFF.

The chain carries TRBV7-2 and TRBJ1-2, with a tentative D call TRBD1 (6 bases). The V and J ends lost 4 bases and 2 bases respectively, with 11 bases between them. This CDR3 comprises 14 residues. The germline gives CDR1 SGHTA, CDR2 FQGNSA. CDR3 residues: CASSSGTPNYGYTF. The CDR3 DNA sequence: TGTGCCAGCAGCTCCGGGACACCCAACTATGGCTACACCTTC.

V is TRBV29-1 and J is TRBJ2-5; 7 positions match TRBD1. This CDR3 is 12 amino acids long. Germline V lookup: CDR1 SQVTM, CDR2 ANQGSEA. J was trimmed by 5 bases and V by 7 bases; bases with no gene match: 7. This CDR3 is CSGNRGRETQYF. The CDR3 DNA sequence: TGCAGCGGAAACAGGGGCCGGGAGACCCAGTACTTC.

On this clone: The sample carries other DNA sequences with the same CDR3. The rearrangement joins TRBV6-5 to TRBJ1-5; D might be TRBD1 (5 bases). CDR3 length equals 13 residues. Germline assignment: CDR1 MNHEY and CDR2 SVGAGI. Trimming removed 2 bases from V and 5 bases from J, with 7 bases in between. Here the CDR3 reads CASSYDSYQPQHF. The CDR3 DNA follows: TGTGCCAGCAGTTACGACAGCTATCAGCCCCAGCATTTT.

Turning to this clone: One junction end does not reproduce the germline sequence, and a read error may be involved. The chain employs TRBV28 and TRBJ2-7, with D uncertain. Germline assignment: CDR1 MDHEN and CDR2 SYDVKM. The CDR3 runs 10 residues. The CDR3 reads CASSSYGQYF. The CDR3 coding sequence is TGTGCCAGCAGTTCTTACGGGCAGTACTTC.

The chain combines TRBV11-2 with TRBJ2-1; a weak D match, TRBD1 (6 bases). V was pared by 4 bases and J by 0 bases, with 10 bases between. The germline V gene has CDR1 SGHAT and CDR2 FQNNGV. The CDR3 sequence is 15 residues long. CDR3 DNA sequence: TGTGCCAGCAGCTCCCAGACAGGCTCCTACAATGAGCAGTTCTTC. Translated: CASSSQTGSYNEQFF.

This clone was counted between two and nine times. The chain carries TRBV5-1 and TRBJ2-7; 9 positions agree with TRBD1. This CDR3 has 15 amino acids. Germline values: CDR1 SGHRS, CDR2 YFSETQ. After removal of 2 bases from V and 4 bases from J, the junction contained 7 bases not matched to a gene. The CDR3: CASSLTGTGTYEQYF. The CDR3 nucleotides are TGCGCCAGCAGCTTAACCGGGACAGGGACTTACGAGCAGTACTTC.

The rearrangement joins TRBV19 to TRBJ1-6, with TRBD1 matching 9 bases. Germline assignment: CDR1 LNHDA and CDR2 SQIVND (reference sequence). The CDR3 consists of 14 residues. The V segment lost 7 bases and the J segment 11 bases; nucleotides outside the gene matches: 9. The CDR3 region is CASKVGTGTAPLHF. In DNA form, the CDR3 reads TGTGCCAGTAAAGTGGGGACAGGGACGGCACCCCTCCACTTT.

The V gene is TRBV6-5, the J gene TRBJ1-6, with D possibly TRBD1 on 6 matching bases. Germline V gene data show CDR1 as MNHEY and CDR2 as SVGAGI. CDR3 size: 13 residues. The ends were cut back, 10 bases at V and 8 bases at J, with 15 bases in the middle. CDR3 coding DNA: TGTGCCACCCGAGGGGGGGTGGATTCACCCCTCCACTTT. Translating it yields CATRGGVDSPLHF.

The CDR3 spells CASSQALGQGNSEQFF. The CDR3 DNA reads as TGCGCCAGCAGCCAGGCGCTGGGACAGGGGAATAGTGAGCAGTTCTTC. The rearrangement joins TRBV4-3 to TRBJ2-1, with 10 bases identical to TRBD1. From germline, CDR1 is LGHNA and CDR2 YSLEER. V lost 3 bases, J lost 9 bases, and 11 bases stayed unmatched. CDR3 length: 16 amino acids.

V and J are TRBV5-6 and TRBJ2-6; D may be TRBD1 (5 bases). The CDR3 is made up of 16 amino acids. Per germline, CDR1 SGHDT and CDR2 YYEEEE. Deletions cut 2 bases from V and 2 bases from J, with 11 bases between. Here the CDR3 DNA reads TGTGCCAGCAGCTTAGCAGGGTTGACTGGGGCCAACGTCCTGACTTTC. Translation: CASSLAGLTGANVLTF.

The rearrangement links TRBV28 to TRBJ2-7; 8 bases are shared with TRBD1. Germline loops: CDR1 MDHEN, CDR2 SYDVKM. The CDR3 is made up of 15 amino acids. J lost 5 bases, V lost 6 bases, and 12 bases had no gene match. In nucleotides, the CDR3 is TGTGCCAGCAGCCCCCCCGGAGGACAGGGAAACGAGCAGTACTTC. Translation gives CASSPPGGQGNEQYF.

This clone has a handful of counts. The chain combines TRBV10-3 with TRBJ1-6; D may be TRBD1 (6 bases). The CDR3 covers 14 residues. V lost 0 bases and J lost 10, with 10 bases in between. Germline V gene data show CDR1 as ENHRY and CDR2 as SYGVKD. The CDR3 nucleotides read TGTGCCATCAGTGAGTCCAGGGGATTATCACCCCTCCACTTT. Protein: CAISESRGLSPLHF.

Judged by abundance, this clone is medium-sized. The V gene is TRBV13, the J gene TRBJ1-3; a weak D match, TRBD1 (6 bases). The germline V gene encodes CDR1 PRHDT and CDR2 FYEKMQ (reference sequence). The CDR3 consists of 15 residues. Trimming pared 5 bases from V and 0 bases from J, leaving 11 bases between. CDR3 in DNA: TGTGCCAGCAGCCCTGACAGGATCTCTGGAAACACCATATATTTT. It translates to CASSPDRISGNTIYF.

This sequence joins TRBV30 and TRBJ2-2; the D is unclear. Trimming left V 0 bases short and J 7 bases short, with 3 bases between. Germline V lookup: CDR1 GTSNPN, CDR2 SVGIG (reference sequence). The length of the CDR3 is 11 residues. In nucleotides, the CDR3 is TGTGCCTGGAGTGTACTCGGGGAGCTGTTTTTT. This encodes CAWSVLGELFF.

V and J are TRBV30 and TRBJ1-6; possible D gene TRBD1, 5 bases. The CDR3 runs to 17 residues. Trimming took off 4 bases at V and 7 bases at J, with 23 bases between the two ends. CDR1 and CDR2 from the germline V gene are GTSNPN and SVGIG (reference sequence). The CDR3 DNA reads TGTGCCTGGAAGCGATTGTATGTGGGGCAGACAAATTCACCCCTCCACTTT. Translated, it gives CAWKRLYVGQTNSPLHF.

A single count supports this clone. The V gene is TRBV19, the J gene TRBJ2-1; TRBD2 agrees at 14 bases. The V segment lost 3 bases and the J segment 4 bases; nucleotides outside the gene matches: 5. CDR1 is LNHDA, CDR2 SQIVND, per germline (reference sequence). The CDR3 is made up of 17 amino acids. CDR3 residues: CASSMGGLAGAYNEQFF. For the CDR3, the DNA is TGTGCCAGTAGTATGGGGGGACTAGCGGGGGCTTACAATGAGCAGTTCTTC.